This T cell receptor (beta chain) was sequenced during a study of CD8+ T cells in alopecia areata. Germline values: CDR1 SNHLY, CDR2 FYNNEI. Trimming stripped 8 bases from V and 7 bases from J, with 12 bases between. There are 11 residues in the CDR3. Extracted from the samples, RNA was reverse transcribed into cDNA to serve as the sequencing template. Sequenced by immunoSEQ multiplex PCR; TCRdb stores in-frame clones only, minus some. Seen here are 110,000 or so clones, under 40% observed once, and the top ten hold roughly 3.3%. On this clone itself: Its target is unknown.

Peripheral blood samples and lesional scalp punch biopsies were obtained from alopecia areata patients. Study-wide results and caveats: Scalp sample data also include resident alphabeta T cells from normal skin. Higher clonality than in normal scalp was seen in lesional scalp, especially alopecia totalis/universalis. Shared TCR sequences were less clear between patients than in mice, possibly partly from HLA diversity.

This sequence joins TRBV2 and TRBJ2-7, with D possibly matching TRBD2 (5 bases). The receptor was isolated from a human donor with alopecia areata. Sequencing was done on a sample of CD4+ T cells sorted from blood. The CDR3 coding sequence is TGTGCCAGCCGGACTGCCGTGGAGCAGTACTTC. Its protein is CASRTAVEQYF.